The TCR beta chain described here comes from a study of T cell responses to AZD1222 COVID-19 vaccine. Study findings and constraints: Clonal diversity was possibly underestimated, and the donors were mostly white British, with more females.

Worth noting for this clone: The antigen remains unidentified.

J was trimmed by 0 bases and V by 0 bases; bases with no gene match: 7. Germline values: CDR1 SGHRS, CDR2 YFSETQ. The CDR3 loop spans 18 amino acids. The table came from immunoSEQ multiplex PCR; TCRdb's copy has only in-frame clones and leaves some out. The repertoire has roughly 70,000 clones, 80% to 90% of them found once; the top ten carry about 2.5%. This TCR was recovered from an adult in good health. Sequencing was performed on peripheral blood, taken on day 0 of AZD1222 vaccination. This sequence joins TRBV5-1 and TRBJ2-5, with 11 bases matching TRBD2. The CDR3 DNA reads TGCGCCAGCAGCTTGGGCCCGTCTAGCGGGGGGTACCAAGAGACCCAGTACTTC. Translated: CASSLGPSSGGYQETQYF.